The source of this T cell receptor (beta chain) is a study of blood T cell repertoires in COVID-19. Across the whole study: Both acute and convalescent COVID-19 samples were obtained from the United States, Italy and Spain. In each case, the material was cDNA or gDNA derived from T cells, B-cell-depleted T cells, or PBMCs.

Profiling relied on immunoSEQ multiplex PCR, and the TCRdb table lists in-frame clones only, not all of them. The table records fewer than 200,000 clones, just over 90% of them present only once. V was pared by 6 bases and J by 5 bases, with 20 bases between. This CDR3 region has 16 residues. The clonotype comes from a man aged 18 to 35 with COVID-19, enrolled during active disease. The rearrangement uses TRBV23-1 and TRBJ1-5; D is unresolved. Being an ORF, TRBV23-1 has a function that is uncertain. The sequencing input was peripheral blood. CDR3 nucleotide sequence: TGCGCCAGCAGCCACAAGCCGGACTCACAAGATCAGCCCCAGCATTTT. Translating gives CASSHKPDSQDQPQHF.